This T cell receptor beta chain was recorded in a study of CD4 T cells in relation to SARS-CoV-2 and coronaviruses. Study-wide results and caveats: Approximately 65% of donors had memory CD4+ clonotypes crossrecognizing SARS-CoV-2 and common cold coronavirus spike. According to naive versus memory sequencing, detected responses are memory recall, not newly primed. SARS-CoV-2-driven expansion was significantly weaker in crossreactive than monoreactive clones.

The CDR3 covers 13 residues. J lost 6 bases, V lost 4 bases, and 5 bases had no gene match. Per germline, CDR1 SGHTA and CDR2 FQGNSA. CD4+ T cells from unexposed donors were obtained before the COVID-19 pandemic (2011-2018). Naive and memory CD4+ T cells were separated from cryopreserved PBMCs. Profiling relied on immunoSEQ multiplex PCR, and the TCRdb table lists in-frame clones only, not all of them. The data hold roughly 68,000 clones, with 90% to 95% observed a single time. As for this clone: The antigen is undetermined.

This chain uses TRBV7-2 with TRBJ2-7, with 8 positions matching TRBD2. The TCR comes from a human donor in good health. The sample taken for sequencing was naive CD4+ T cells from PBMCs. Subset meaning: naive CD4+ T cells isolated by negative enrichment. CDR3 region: CASSYLSGTEQYF. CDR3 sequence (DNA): TGTGCCAGCAGCTATCTTAGCGGGACCGAGCAGTACTTC.